Listed here are 29 T cell receptor beta chains from one sample, sequenced in a study of T cells in Graves' hyperthyroidism and ophthalmopathy. TCR beta CDR3 regions were amplified from RNA. A first-round RT-PCR of the TCR CDR3 used the HTBI primer set. MiXCR, applied by TCRdb to the multiplex PCR reads, yields one record per CDR3 protein. The table records roughly 300,000 distinct CDR3 sequences, around a fifth of them present only once. Sequenced: blood. All receptors come from a woman aged 50 to 65 with Graves' hyperthyroidism.

The V and J genes are TRBV2 and TRBJ1-5; D may be TRBD1 (5 bases). Trimming removed 8 bases at V and 5 bases at J, with 16 bases between. The V gene's germline CDR1 is SNHLY and CDR2 FYNNEI. This CDR3 is 14 amino acids long. As DNA, the CDR3 is TGTGCCAGCCGGGGGGACTCTTGGCATCAGCCCCAGCATTTT. Translation gives CASRGDSWHQPQHF.

This clonotype was seen ten or more times. CDR3: CASSQPPNYGYTF. The CDR3 DNA reads as TGTGCCAGCAGCCAACCCCCTAACTATGGCTACACCTTC. The chain uses TRBV14 and TRBJ1-2; no firm D call. Germline V gives CDR1 SGHDN, CDR2 FVKESK. The CDR3 has 13 amino acids. V gave up 2 bases and J gave up 0 bases, with 4 bases separating them.

V usage is TRBV29-1 and J usage is TRBJ2-1, with D unresolved. The CDR3 has 12 amino acids. V was shortened by 6 bases and J by 5 bases, with 11 bases between the two germline ends. Germline V gene lookup returns CDR1 SQVTM and CDR2 ANQGSEA. Written as DNA, the CDR3 is TGCAGCGTCCGATTTGAGAACAATGAGCAGTTCTTC. Translated: CSVRFENNEQFF.

This clonotype was recorded at least ten times. The V gene is TRBV12-3 or TRBV12-4, the J gene TRBJ1-4, with 7 bases aligning to TRBD1. This CDR3 region has 15 residues. With V trimmed by 5 bases and J by 7 bases, 10 bases remained unmatched. CDR3 region: CASSADRVGSEKLFF. The CDR3 region has the DNA TGTGCCAGCAGTGCCGACAGGGTGGGTTCTGAAAAACTGTTTTTT.

This clonotype was seen only a few times. The V and J genes are TRBV4-1 and TRBJ1-2, with D maybe TRBD1 (6 bases). There are 16 residues in the CDR3. V was cut by 0 bases and J by 0 bases, with 11 bases left in between. Germline CDR1 is MGHRA and CDR2 is YSYEKL. The chain's CDR3 is CASSQEGGGSNYGYTF. The DNA of the CDR3 is TGCGCCAGCAGCCAAGAAGGAGGGGGGTCTAACTATGGCTACACCTTC.

The V gene is TRBV19, the J gene TRBJ2-2; 7 bases are shared with TRBD1. Germline CDR1 LNHDA, CDR2 SQIVND (reference sequence). The CDR3 contains 15 residues. After removal of 5 bases from V and 3 bases from J, the junction contained 6 bases not matched to a gene. CDR3 residues: CASSAGTADTGELFF. Written as DNA, the CDR3 is TGTGCCAGTAGTGCCGGGACAGCCGACACCGGGGAGCTGTTTTTT. Using reference TRBV19 and TRBJ2-2 for the parts outside the CDR3, the full variable domain is DGGITQSPKYLFRKEGQNVTLSCEQNLNHDAMYWYRQDPGQGLRLIYYSQIVNDFQKGDIAEGYSVSREKKESFPLTVTSAQKNPTAFYLCASSAGTADTGELFFGEGSRLTVL.

Ten or more counts support this clonotype. This rearrangement joins TRBV6-2 or TRBV6-3 to TRBJ1-1; D is unresolved. V lost 6 bases and J lost 0, with 5 bases in between. This CDR3 has 12 residues. From germline, CDR1 is MNHEY and CDR2 SVGEGT. CDR3 sequence: CASRGMNTEAFF. The CDR3 nucleotides are TGTGCCAGCAGGGGTATGAACACTGAAGCTTTCTTT.

This clonotype turned up a few times. The V and J genes are TRBV7-9 and TRBJ2-1, with TRBD1 matching over 8 bases. Germline V gene sequence: CDR1 SEHNR, CDR2 FQNEAQ (reference sequence). J gave up 6 bases and V 2 bases, and 6 bases lay outside the gene matches. The CDR3 has 15 amino acids. The DNA for the CDR3 is TGTGCCAGCAGCTTAAGTGGACAGGGTGGCAATGAGCAGTTCTTC. It specifies CASSLSGQGGNEQFF.

CDR3 sequence reads: CASSETRQGVSYEQYF. In DNA, the CDR3 is TGTGCCAGCAGTGAGACACGACAGGGGGTTTCCTACGAGCAGTACTTC. The J gene is TRBJ2-7, the V gene TRBV11-3, with 9 nucleotides matching TRBD1. The CDR3 sequence is 16 residues long. Germline values: CDR1 SGHNT, CDR2 YENEEA. Trimming took 6 bases from V and 1 from J; bases not matched to a gene: 10. Full variable domain (outside the CDR3, taken from reference TRBV11-3 and TRBJ2-7): EAGVVQSPRYKIIEKKQPVAFWCNPISGHNTLYWYLQNLGQGPELLIRYENEEAVDDSQLPKDRFSAERLKGVDSTLKIQPAELGDSAVYLCASSETRQGVSYEQYFGPGTRLTVT.

The chain uses TRBV9 and TRBJ2-7; D is possibly TRBD1 or TRBD2 (5 bases each). V lost 0 bases, J lost 6 bases, and 10 bases lay in between. The germline gives CDR1 SGDLS, CDR2 YYNGEE. This CDR3 is built from 13 residues. This CDR3 is CASSVAGTGEQYF. The CDR3 DNA reads TGTGCCAGCAGCGTAGCAGGGACGGGCGAGCAGTACTTC.

This clonotype has more than one count but fewer than ten. The chain joins TRBV3-1 to TRBJ2-1, with D maybe TRBD1 (7 bases). This CDR3 region has 14 residues. The germline V and J ends were trimmed by 8 bases and 6 bases, with 17 bases remaining between them. The germline V gene encodes CDR1 LGHDT and CDR2 YNNKEL (reference sequence). The CDR3: CASPGQWGGNEQFF. CDR3 nucleotide sequence: TGTGCCAGCCCGGGACAGTGGGGAGGCAATGAGCAGTTCTTC.

The table lists this clonotype with a few counts. The gene calls are TRBV2 and TRBJ1-1; D is unclear. Germline values: CDR1 SNHLY, CDR2 FYNNEI. V was clipped by 6 bases and J by 6 bases, with 8 bases between them. The CDR3 runs to 11 residues. In nucleotides, the CDR3 is TGTGCCAGCAGGGGGATGGCTGAAGCTTTCTTT. Translating it yields CASRGMAEAFF.

This clonotype was recorded at least ten times. This chain uses TRBV30 with TRBJ1-2; D unclear. Between the trimmed V and J ends, which lost 0 bases and 2 bases, there was a span of 7 bases. This CDR3 comprises 13 residues. CDR1 and CDR2 (germline): GTSNPN, SVGIG (reference sequence). The CDR3 is CAWSVQSNYGYTF. The CDR3 DNA is TGTGCCTGGAGTGTACAATCGAACTATGGCTACACCTTC. The variable domain in full, with the rest retrieved from reference TRBV30 and TRBJ1-2, is SQTIHQWPATLVQPVGSPLSLECTVEGTSNPNLYWYRQAAGRGLQLLFYSVGIGQISSEVPQNLSASRPQDRQFILSSKKLLLSDSGFYLCAWSVQSNYGYTFGSGTRLTVV.

This clonotype was detected many times. The chain combines TRBV28 with TRBJ1-4; D might be TRBD1 (5 bases). The V gene's germline CDR1 is MDHEN and CDR2 SYDVKM. The CDR3 consists of 16 residues. The V and J ends lost 7 bases and 3 bases respectively, with 18 bases between them. CDR3 residues: CASTAPLRDPNEKLFF. CDR3 in DNA: TGTGCCAGCACCGCACCACTCAGGGATCCTAATGAAAAACTGTTTTTT.

This clonotype showed up many times. This chain uses TRBV18 with TRBJ1-3; D possibly corresponds to TRBD1 (5 bases). V lost 1 base, J lost 8 bases, and 12 bases lay in between. CDR1 is KGHSH and CDR2 is LQKENI in the germline V gene. The CDR3 is 14 residues long. CDR3: CASSPLDRKDTIYF. In nucleotides, the CDR3 is TGTGCCAGCTCACCACTCGACAGAAAGGACACCATATATTTT.

The gene calls are TRBV20-1 and TRBJ1-4; TRBD1 might be the D (5 bases). V dropped 0 bases and J dropped 8 bases, with 16 bases sitting between them. CDR1 and CDR2 from the germline V gene are DFQATT and SNEGSKA (reference sequence). The CDR3 runs to 15 residues. CDR3 protein: CSARDTGRVGEKLFF. In DNA form, the CDR3 reads TGCAGTGCTAGAGATACGGGCAGGGTGGGAGAAAAACTGTTTTTT.

The rearrangement uses TRBV4-1 and TRBJ1-1; no firm D call. This CDR3 has 15 amino acids. Germline lookup yields CDR1 MGHRA and CDR2 YSYEKL. V lost 1 base to trimming and J lost 10 bases, with 19 bases between them. The CDR3 loop reads CASSQGMGPSNTAFF. The CDR3 DNA sequence: TGCGCCAGCAGCCAAGGTATGGGTCCGAGTAATACAGCTTTCTTT.

At least ten counts were recorded for this clonotype. V usage is TRBV7-2 and J usage is TRBJ2-1, with D tentatively TRBD1 or TRBD2 (5 bases each). CDR1 and CDR2 (germline): SGHTA, FQGNSA. With 2 bases removed from V and 3 bases from J, the gap between germline ends came to 14 bases. The CDR3 is 16 residues long. The CDR3 spells CASSLRGGQSYNEQFF. CDR3 DNA: TGTGCCAGCAGCTTAAGGGGCGGGCAGAGCTACAATGAGCAGTTCTTC.

A remark on this clonotype: The junction shows a germline mismatch at one end, possibly a read error. The CDR3 DNA is TGTGCCAGCTCCGATTCCTACGTGCAGTACTTC. Protein: CASSDSYVQYF. The chain is built from TRBV2 and TRBJ2-7, with D uncertain. Germline V gene sequence: CDR1 SNHLY, CDR2 FYNNEI. This CDR3 has 11 amino acids. Full variable domain (missing parts from reference TRBV2 and TRBJ2-7): EPEVTQTPSHQVTQMGQEVILRCVPISNHLYFYWYRQILGQKVEFLVSFYNNEISEKSEIFDDQFSVERPDGSNFTLKIRSTKLEDSAMYFCASSDSYVQYFGPGTRLTVT.

This clonotype has just a few counts. J is TRBJ2-7 and V is TRBV12-3 or TRBV12-4, with TRBD2 as a possible D gene (6 bases). The ends were cut back, 5 bases at V and 4 bases at J, with 12 bases in the middle. This CDR3 has 13 residues. The CDR3 here is CASSPTGGYEQYF. The CDR3 region has the DNA TGTGCCAGCAGTCCCACTGGGGGGTACGAGCAGTACTTC.

Many counts were recorded for this clonotype. V is TRBV20-1 and J is TRBJ1-5, with D maybe TRBD1 (6 bases). The CDR3 contains 13 residues. Germline CDR1 DFQATT, CDR2 SNEGSKA (reference sequence). Trimming took off 2 bases at V and 5 bases at J, with 10 bases between the two ends. This CDR3 reads CSARPQGHQPQHF. The CDR3 DNA reads TGCAGTGCTAGACCCCAGGGGCATCAGCCCCAGCATTTT.

In regard to this clonotype: Possible read error: a much larger clone is one base away. J is TRBJ2-3 and V is TRBV6-8, with D possibly TRBD2 on 7 matching bases. This CDR3 region has 15 residues. V lost 6 bases to trimming and J lost 2 bases, with 15 bases between them. Germline V gene lookup returns CDR1 MNHGY and CDR2 SAAAGT. The CDR3 nucleotides read TGTGCCAGCAGCCACACGGGGGGCCCCACAGATACGCAGTATTTT. Translated: CASSHTGGPTDTQYF.

The V and J genes are TRBV7-9 and TRBJ2-3, with TRBD1 matching over 8 bases. This CDR3 spans 17 amino acids. CDR1 is SEHNR, CDR2 FQNEAQ, per germline (reference sequence). After removal of 5 bases from V and 4 bases from J, the junction contained 14 bases not matched to a gene. The CDR3, as DNA: TGTGCCAGCAGCCACGACCCAGGGGGCGAAGGGGCAGATACGCAGTATTTT. The encoded protein is CASSHDPGGEGADTQYF. The full variable domain, rest sourced from reference TRBV7-9 and TRBJ2-3, is DTGVSQNPRHKITKRGQNVTFRCDPISEHNRLYWYRQTLGQGPEFLTYFQNEAQLEKSRLLSDRFSAERPKGSFSTLEIQRTEQGDSAMYLCASSHDPGGEGADTQYFGPGTRLTVL.

This clonotype is a singleton in its sample. This chain links TRBV20-1 with TRBJ2-7; no definite D call. V gave up 4 bases and J gave up 5 bases, with 18 bases separating them. Germline V CDR1 and CDR2: DFQATT, SNEGSKA (reference sequence). The CDR3 extends over 14 amino acids. CDR3 in amino acids: CSATIRQMWDEQYF. The CDR3 region has the DNA TGCAGTGCTACGATTCGCCAAATGTGGGACGAGCAGTACTTC.

The rearrangement joins TRBV10-3 to TRBJ2-7; 11 nucleotides match TRBD1. This CDR3 is built from 13 residues. J was trimmed by 3 bases and V by 6 bases; bases with no gene match: 1. Germline V gene lookup returns CDR1 ENHRY and CDR2 SYGVKD. CDR3: CAIRGQGDYEQYF. The CDR3 DNA reads as TGTGCCATCAGGGGACAGGGGGACTACGAGCAGTACTTC.

The gene calls are TRBV5-6 and TRBJ2-1, with 11 bases that match TRBD2. The V segment lost 0 bases and the J segment 7 bases; nucleotides outside the gene matches: 9. The CDR3 contains 17 residues. CDR1 and CDR2 (germline): SGHDT, YYEEEE. The CDR3 loop reads CASSLGSGRASRNEQFF. The CDR3 DNA is TGTGCCAGCAGCTTGGGTAGCGGGAGGGCGTCTAGGAATGAGCAGTTCTTC.

This clonotype occurred a few times. The V gene is TRBV3-1, the J gene TRBJ2-1, with 7 bases matching TRBD2. This CDR3 region has 17 residues. Germline trimming cut 3 bases from V and 6 bases from J; bases unmatched to any gene: 14. Germline lookup yields CDR1 LGHDT and CDR2 YNNKEL (reference sequence). The CDR3 nucleotides read TGTGCCAGCAGCCAGGGCCTAGCGGCTAAAGCCTCCAATGAGCAGTTCTTC. It translates to CASSQGLAAKASNEQFF.

This clonotype occurred many times. The chain couples TRBV29-1 to TRBJ2-5; tentative D call: TRBD2 (6 bases). V lost 6 bases and J lost 5, with 16 bases in between. Germline values: CDR1 SQVTM, CDR2 ANQGSEA. The CDR3 extends over 13 amino acids. CDR3 sequence reads: CSVRSTSIETQYF. DNA for the CDR3: TGCAGCGTCCGTAGTACTAGCATTGAGACCCAGTACTTC.

This rearrangement joins TRBV4-1 to TRBJ1-4; no reliable D call. Germline-derived CDR1 and CDR2 are MGHRA and YSYEKL. The length of the CDR3 is 19 residues. Trimming removed 0 bases at V and 0 bases at J, with 17 bases between. CDR3 sequence reads: CASSQDPVSSFATNEKLFF. The CDR3 region has the DNA TGCGCCAGCAGCCAAGATCCCGTCAGCTCTTTTGCAACTAATGAAAAACTGTTTTTT.